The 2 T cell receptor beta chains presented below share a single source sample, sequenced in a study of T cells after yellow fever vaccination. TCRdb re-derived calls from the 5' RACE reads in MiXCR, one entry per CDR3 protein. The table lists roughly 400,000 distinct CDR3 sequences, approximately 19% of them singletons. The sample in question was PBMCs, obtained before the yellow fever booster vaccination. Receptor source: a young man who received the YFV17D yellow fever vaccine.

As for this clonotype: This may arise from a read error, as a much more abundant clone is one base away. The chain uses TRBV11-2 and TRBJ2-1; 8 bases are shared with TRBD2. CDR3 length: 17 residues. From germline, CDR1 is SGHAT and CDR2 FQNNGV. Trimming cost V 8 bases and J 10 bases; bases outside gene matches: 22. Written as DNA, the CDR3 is TGTGCCAGCGACAAGCGGGGGCCGTCCCCCGTCAGCCGGGAGCAGTTCTTC. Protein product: CASDKRGPSPVSREQFF.

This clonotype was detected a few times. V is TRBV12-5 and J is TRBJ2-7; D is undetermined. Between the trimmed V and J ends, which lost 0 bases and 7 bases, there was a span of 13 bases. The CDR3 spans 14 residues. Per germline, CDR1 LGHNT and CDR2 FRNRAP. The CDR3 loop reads CASGLVALPREQYF. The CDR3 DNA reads TGTGCTAGTGGTTTGGTCGCCCTGCCAAGGGAGCAGTACTTC. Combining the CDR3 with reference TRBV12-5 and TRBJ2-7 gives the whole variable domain DARVTQTPRHKVTEMGQEVTMRCQPILGHNTVFWYRQTMMQGLELLAYFRNRAPLDDSGMPKDRFSAEMPDATLATLKIQPSEPRDSAVYFCASGLVALPREQYFGPGTRLTVT.